The 31 T cell receptor beta chains below come from one sample, sequenced in a study of shared clonotypes between healthy human individuals. Clones were read by immunoSEQ multiplex PCR, and TCRdb kept only the in-frame ones, dropping some. In the table there are about 2.1 million clones, 93% of which are singletons. Terminally differentiated effector memory CD45RA+ cells were excluded by CCR7 positive selection of CD45RO-negative cells. The source material was naive CD8+ T cells from PBMCs. The receptors here all came from a man aged 18 to 30 in good health. Some clones in this sample may be carry-over from other donors' samples.

The J gene is TRBJ2-1, the V gene TRBV5-6; D remains unclear. This CDR3 is built from 15 residues. Trimming pared 0 bases from V and 0 bases from J, leaving 7 bases between. Germline V gene lookup returns CDR1 SGHDT and CDR2 YYEEEE. For the CDR3, the DNA is TGTGCCAGCAGCTTGGTTCTGAGCTCCTACAATGAGCAGTTCTTC. The encoded protein is CASSLVLSSYNEQFF. Drawing the rest from reference TRBV5-6 and TRBJ2-1, the complete variable domain is DAGVTQSPTHLIKTRGQQVTLRCSPKSGHDTVSWYQQALGQGPQFIFQYYEEEERQRGNFPDRFSGHQFPNYSSELNVNALLLGDSALYLCASSLVLSSYNEQFFGPGTRLTVL.

The rearrangement uses TRBV7-9 and TRBJ2-1; TRBD2 is a possible D gene (6 bases). Germline V gene lookup returns CDR1 SEHNR and CDR2 FQNEAQ (reference sequence). This CDR3 region has 16 residues. V lost 5 bases to trimming and J lost 0 bases, with 14 bases between them. Here the CDR3 reads CASSPRDSFSYNEQFF. The CDR3 DNA sequence: TGTGCCAGCAGCCCCCGGGACTCATTCTCCTACAATGAGCAGTTCTTC.

V and J are TRBV7-7 and TRBJ2-5; D is ambiguous. CDR1 is SSHAT, CDR2 FNYEAQ, per germline (reference sequence). The CDR3 contains 13 residues. V was trimmed by 2 bases and J by 5 bases, leaving 9 bases between them. CDR3 sequence: CASSLNPGETQYF. In DNA, the CDR3 is TGTGCCAGCAGCTTAAACCCCGGGGAGACCCAGTACTTC.

In this sample, this clone turned up a few times. Other DNA sequences in the sample encode the same CDR3. The chain joins TRBV5-5 to TRBJ2-7; the match to TRBD1 covers 9 bases. This CDR3 contains 14 residues. Trimming removed 0 bases from V and 2 bases from J; junction bases left unmatched: 0. Germline lookup yields CDR1 SGHKS and CDR2 YYEKEE (reference sequence). As DNA, the CDR3 is TGTGCCAGCAGCTTGGGGACAGGGGCCTACGAGCAGTACTTC. Amino acid sequence: CASSLGTGAYEQYF.

The chain joins TRBV9 to TRBJ2-1; the D is unclear. The CDR3 sequence is 13 residues long. V shed 4 bases and J shed 15 bases, with 20 bases lying between them. Germline loops: CDR1 SGDLS, CDR2 YYNGEE. The CDR3 loop is CASSPSGRPSPFF. The CDR3 region has the DNA TGTGCCAGCAGCCCCTCCGGACGTCCCTCACCGTTCTTC.

V and J are TRBV27 and TRBJ1-2; no definite D call. CDR3 size: 13 residues. The germline V and J ends were trimmed by 5 bases and 8 bases, with 15 bases remaining between them. Germline values: CDR1 MNHEY, CDR2 SMNVEV (reference sequence). CDR3 in DNA: TGTGCCAGCAGTCCTTCGAAGGGTCACGGCTACACCTTC. As protein: CASSPSKGHGYTF.

The gene calls are TRBV29-1 and TRBJ1-1, with D tentatively TRBD1 (5 bases). The length of the CDR3 is 12 residues. Germline V CDR1 and CDR2: SQVTM, ANQGSEA. V lost 7 bases and J 6 bases, leaving 15 bases between the germline ends. CDR3 sequence: CSAANRGAEAFF. In DNA, the CDR3 is TGCAGCGCCGCAAATCGGGGCGCTGAAGCTTTCTTT. Complete variable domain (other parts from reference TRBV29-1 and TRBJ1-1): SAVISQKPSRDICQRGTSLTIQCQVDSQVTMMFWYRQQPGQSLTLIATANQGSEATYESGFVIDKFPISRPNLTFSTLTVSNMSPEDSSIYLCSAANRGAEAFFGQGTRLTVV.

This clone was detected once. Germline is not matched at one junction end, which may reflect a read error. The chain carries TRBV7-3 and TRBJ1-2; D call uncertain. Per germline, CDR1 SGHTA and CDR2 FQGTGA. The CDR3 runs 15 residues. The CDR3: CASSLTPDTNYGYTF. CDR3 in DNA: TGTGCCAGCAGCCTAACCCCGGATACTAACTATGGCTACACCTTC.

The rearrangement joins TRBV9 to TRBJ1-1; 9 bases are a match to TRBD1. V lost 3 bases and J lost 4; bases outside the gene matches: 7. Germline V gene lookup returns CDR1 SGDLS and CDR2 YYNGEE. This CDR3 comprises 15 residues. The chain's CDR3 is CASSGTGGAGTEAFF. CDR3 coding DNA: TGTGCCAGCAGCGGCACAGGGGGCGCGGGCACTGAAGCTTTCTTT.

The chain couples TRBV2 to TRBJ2-1; D may be TRBD2 (5 bases). The CDR3 totals 18 residues. Germline values: CDR1 SNHLY, CDR2 FYNNEI. Trimming shortened V by 5 bases and J by 0 bases, and 20 bases separated the two germline ends. CDR3 in DNA: TGTGCCAGCAGTCCCGCGACTACCTTGATTCTCTCCTACAATGAGCAGTTCTTC. Protein product: CASSPATTLILSYNEQFF.

The V and J genes are TRBV15 and TRBJ1-2; D call uncertain. With 3 bases removed from V and 4 bases from J, the gap between germline ends came to 9 bases. The CDR3 spans 13 residues. The V gene's germline CDR1 is LNHNV and CDR2 YYDKDF (reference sequence). Written as DNA, the CDR3 is TGTGCCACCAGCAGTCAAGGGAGCTATGGCTACACCTTC. Translating gives CATSSQGSYGYTF.

The rearrangement links TRBV15 to TRBJ1-2; 7 nucleotides match TRBD1. The CDR3 has 15 amino acids. Losses at the gene ends were 5 bases for V and 4 bases for J; bases not matched to a gene: 10. Germline loops: CDR1 LNHNV, CDR2 YYDKDF (reference sequence). CDR3 residues: CATSEELGQTYGYTF. In DNA, the CDR3 is TGTGCCACCAGCGAGGAGCTGGGACAGACCTATGGCTACACCTTC.

The V call is TRBV28, the J call TRBJ2-1, with D maybe TRBD2 (6 bases). Deletions cut 5 bases from V and 5 bases from J, with 13 bases between. The CDR3 totals 14 residues. The V gene's germline CDR1 is MDHEN and CDR2 SYDVKM. DNA for the CDR3: TGTGCCAGCAGTCTAGCGTCCGGGGACAATGAGCAGTTCTTC. It yields the protein CASSLASGDNEQFF.

This clone was counted between two and nine times. The V gene is TRBV27, the J gene TRBJ1-1; the D gene is possibly TRBD1 (6 bases). Per the germline V gene, CDR1 is MNHEY and CDR2 is SMNVEV (reference sequence). The CDR3 has 15 amino acids. Trimming stripped 5 bases from V and 4 bases from J, with 17 bases between. The DNA for the CDR3 is TGTGCCAGCAGTACCCACACAGGGCTGGCCACTGAAGCTTTCTTT. This codes for CASSTHTGLATEAFF.

This chain uses TRBV29-1 with TRBJ2-5; perhaps TRBD2 as D (5 bases). The V gene lost 1 base and the J gene lost 0 bases, with 21 bases spanning the gap. This CDR3 region has 18 residues. Germline V gives CDR1 SQVTM, CDR2 ANQGSEA. CDR3: CSVEAPLMSGGYQETQYF. The CDR3 DNA reads as TGCAGCGTTGAAGCCCCCCTAATGAGCGGAGGCTACCAAGAGACCCAGTACTTC.

V is TRBV13 and J is TRBJ1-2; D is possibly TRBD1 (6 bases). There are 15 residues in the CDR3. In germline, CDR1 is PRHDT, CDR2 FYEKMQ (reference sequence). Between the trimmed V and J ends, which lost 5 bases and 0 bases, there was a span of 13 bases. The CDR3 region has the DNA TGTGCCAGCAGCCCACGGACAGAAGCTAACTATGGCTACACCTTC. This gives the protein CASSPRTEANYGYTF.

This rearrangement joins TRBV5-5 to TRBJ1-2; TRBD1 agrees at 8 bases. CDR1 SGHKS and CDR2 YYEKEE come from the germline V gene (reference sequence). J was trimmed by 6 bases and V by 5 bases; bases with no gene match: 12. This CDR3 has 15 residues. The CDR3 nucleotides read TGTGCCAGCAGGCAATTTCCGGGACAGGATGATGGCTACACCTTC. Translation gives CASRQFPGQDDGYTF.

Remarks on this clone: At one of its ends the junction is not consistent with the germline gene, which may arise from a read error. The chain couples TRBV29-1 to TRBJ2-1; D is unclear. This CDR3 is 14 amino acids long. CDR1 is SQVTM and CDR2 is ANQGSEA in the germline V gene. Here the CDR3 reads CSVEGQVRYSEQFF. Written as DNA, the CDR3 is TGCAGCGTTGAAGGTCAGGTCCGCTACAGTGAGCAGTTCTTC.

The chain has TRBV2 and TRBJ2-3; 8 bases align to TRBD2. CDR1 SNHLY and CDR2 FYNNEI come from the germline V gene. V shed 0 bases, J shed 1 base, and the junction held 6 bases outside the gene matches. The CDR3 runs to 17 residues. The CDR3 sequence is CASSEAGTRLGTDTQYF. CDR3 DNA sequence: TGTGCCAGCAGTGAAGCGGGGACTAGGCTAGGCACAGATACGCAGTATTTT.

The chain carries TRBV11-2 and TRBJ2-3; 8 bases are a match to TRBD2. Germline V CDR1 and CDR2: SGHAT, FQNNGV. The trim removed 5 bases at V and 2 bases at J, leaving 15 bases unmatched. The CDR3 spans 18 residues. CDR3 in amino acids: CASSPSRGLVTITDTQYF. The CDR3 coding sequence is TGTGCCAGCAGCCCAAGCCGGGGACTAGTAACGATCACAGATACGCAGTATTTT.

The chain employs TRBV19 and TRBJ2-5, with D tentatively TRBD1 (5 bases). CDR1 is LNHDA and CDR2 is SQIVND in the germline V gene (reference sequence). This CDR3 comprises 15 residues. V was trimmed by 3 bases and J by 1 base, leaving 12 bases between them. The CDR3: CASSILGVPQETQYF. CDR3 DNA sequence: TGTGCCAGTAGTATTCTAGGGGTACCCCAAGAGACCCAGTACTTC.

This chain links TRBV2 with TRBJ1-5; 7 nucleotides match TRBD1. The trim removed 7 bases at V and 4 bases at J, leaving 10 bases unmatched. This CDR3 is built from 15 residues. Germline V gives CDR1 SNHLY, CDR2 FYNNEI. CDR3 coding DNA: TGTGCCAGCATGCCCCGGGACAGACTTAATCAGCCCCAGCATTTT. This translates into CASMPRDRLNQPQHF.

The rearrangement joins TRBV6-5 to TRBJ1-6; D gene uncertain. Looked up from germline, CDR1 is MNHEY and CDR2 is SVGAGI. CDR3 length: 14 amino acids. The V end was cut by 0 bases, the J end by 8 bases, with 8 bases between. CDR3 protein: CASSYSFGDSPLHF. CDR3 sequence (DNA): TGTGCCAGCAGTTACTCCTTTGGGGATTCACCCCTCCACTTT.

V is TRBV7-6 and J is TRBJ2-5; D is uncertain. The CDR3 totals 13 residues. Germline V gene data show CDR1 as SGHVS and CDR2 as FNYEAQ. Between the trimmed V and J ends, which lost 3 bases and 5 bases, there was a span of 10 bases. The CDR3 DNA reads TGTGCCAGCAGCTTTACTAAGGGCGAGACCCAGTACTTC. Its protein product is CASSFTKGETQYF.

The chain couples TRBV5-6 to TRBJ1-3; D is undetermined. The germline V and J ends were trimmed by 0 bases and 1 base, with 5 bases remaining between them. The CDR3 loop spans 14 amino acids. Germline-derived CDR1 and CDR2 are SGHDT and YYEEEE. The CDR3, as DNA: TGTGCCAGCAGCTTGGCAGCGTCTGGAAACACCATATATTTT. This gives the protein CASSLAASGNTIYF.

This clone was seen a few times. The chain links TRBV14 to TRBJ1-1; TRBD1 might be the D (6 bases). The CDR3 runs to 15 residues. CDR1 is SGHDN, CDR2 FVKESK, per germline. Trimming took 4 bases from V and 8 from J, leaving 20 bases between them. This CDR3 is CASSLLTGELVEAFF. The DNA of the CDR3 is TGTGCCAGCAGCCTCCTGACAGGAGAGTTGGTAGAAGCTTTCTTT.

This rearrangement joins TRBV27 to TRBJ2-3, with D possibly TRBD1 on 5 matching bases. This CDR3 is 14 amino acids long. The germline V gene encodes CDR1 MNHEY and CDR2 SMNVEV (reference sequence). V was pared by 5 bases and J by 3 bases, with 12 bases between. The CDR3 nucleotides are TGTGCCAGCAGTATCCAGGGTTGGACAGATACGCAGTATTTT. Translating it yields CASSIQGWTDTQYF.

As concerns this clone: The sample contains more than one DNA sequence encoding this CDR3. This chain joins TRBV28 and TRBJ2-5; the D gene is possibly TRBD2 (5 bases). The ends were cut back, 5 bases at V and 5 bases at J, with 6 bases in the middle. This CDR3 has 11 amino acids. CDR1 and CDR2 from the germline V gene are MDHEN and SYDVKM. The CDR3 DNA follows: TGTGCCAGCAGTCAGCGGGAGACCCAGTACTTC. Translated: CASSQRETQYF.

The genes are TRBV7-9 and TRBJ2-7; 7 nucleotides agree with TRBD1. Losses at the gene ends were 2 bases for V and 3 bases for J; bases not matched to a gene: 4. The CDR3 spans 14 residues. CDR1 and CDR2 from the germline V gene are SEHNR and FQNEAQ (reference sequence). In nucleotides, the CDR3 is TGTGCCAGCAGCTTATCGACAGGGCACTACGAGCAGTACTTC. Its protein product is CASSLSTGHYEQYF.

The rearrangement links TRBV27 to TRBJ2-5; a possible D gene is TRBD1 (6 bases). Looked up from germline, CDR1 is MNHEY and CDR2 is SMNVEV (reference sequence). The V end was cut by 0 bases, the J end by 0 bases, with 11 bases between. The CDR3 runs to 16 residues. The CDR3 DNA is TGTGCCAGCAGTTTATCAGCCGACAGGAACCAAGAGACCCAGTACTTC. It encodes CASSLSADRNQETQYF.

V is TRBV7-2 and J is TRBJ1-1, with D possibly TRBD1 on 5 matching bases. V dropped 8 bases and J dropped 5 bases, with 15 bases sitting between them. Per germline, CDR1 SGHTA and CDR2 FQGNSA. This CDR3 spans 13 amino acids. Here the CDR3 DNA reads TGTGCCAGCGCGGGGGTGAGAGAGACTGAAGCTTTCTTT. Translated: CASAGVRETEAFF.